The clone carrying this TCR beta chain was seen only once. With 60 Vbeta and 13 Jbeta primers, the PCR was carried out. In the study's own analysis: A follow-up analysis tallied some 80 million unique TCR beta chains, roughly 11 million shared. The table came from immunoSEQ multiplex PCR; TCRdb's copy has only in-frame clones and leaves some out. V and J calls and clone size are those listed in that table; D and trimming were worked out from the DNA. Here the sample spans about 150,000 clones, roughly 64% being singletons. The sample belongs to a study of cytomegalovirus exposure and HLA in healthy donors. The CDR3 consists of 13 residues. Trimming stripped 5 bases from V and 6 bases from J, with 11 bases between. Looked up from germline, CDR1 is MNHEY and CDR2 is SMNVEV (reference sequence).

The chain is built from TRBV27 and TRBJ2-4; the D is unclear. This sequence was found in a woman in her twenties or thirties in good health and CMV-seropositive. The sample comprised PBMCs. CDR3 DNA sequence: TGTGCCAGCAGTCCCATATCGAGAAACATTCAGTACTTC. It specifies CASSPISRNIQYF.